These 20 T cell receptor beta chains were all obtained from the same sample, sequenced in a study of Ad26.COV2.S vaccination and SARS-CoV-2 variants. The treatment denotes: some 20 received Ad26.COV2.S at low or high dose, single or two shots; 5 received placebo; per-sample allocation not given. The study sampled participants on day 63 after the first vaccine or placebo injection. TCRdb's copy holds only in-frame clones and misses some; the assay was immunoSEQ multiplex PCR. The repertoire holds about 460,000 clones, with 80% to 90% as singletons. This specimen was peripheral blood, taken in a trial of Ad26.COV2.S vaccine versus placebo. Receptors originate from a person aged 18-60 years who received the Ad26.COV2.S COVID-19 vaccine or a placebo.

The chain is built from TRBV10-2 and TRBJ2-5; TRBD1 might be the D (5 bases). Germline-derived CDR1 and CDR2 are WSHSY and SAAADI. The V and J ends lost 4 bases and 2 bases respectively, with 8 bases between them. The CDR3 has 13 amino acids. The CDR3 sequence: CASSGTGQETQYF. The CDR3 DNA reads TGCGCCAGCAGTGGTACAGGACAAGAGACCCAGTACTTC.

V gene TRBV3-1 (or the pseudogene TRBV3-2) combines with J gene TRBJ1-2; weak D call: TRBD1 (6 bases). This CDR3 spans 14 amino acids. Looked up from germline, CDR1 is LGHDT and CDR2 is YNNKEL (reference sequence). The V and J ends lost 3 bases and 2 bases respectively, with 10 bases between them. The CDR3 here is CASSQWGQNYGYTF. The CDR3 DNA follows: TGTGCCAGCAGCCAGTGGGGACAAAACTATGGCTACACCTTC.

J is TRBJ2-5 and V is TRBV12-3 or TRBV12-4; D is uncertain. The CDR3 consists of 13 residues. The germline V and J ends were trimmed by 6 bases and 5 bases, with 13 bases remaining between them. The CDR3 spells CASRPGPLETQYF. The CDR3 DNA reads TGTGCCAGCAGACCGGGCCCCCTCGAGACCCAGTACTTC.

Details on this clone: At the DNA level, this CDR3 is encoded by other sequences in the same sample as well. This chain uses TRBV19 with TRBJ2-7; the D gene is possibly TRBD2 (6 bases). V was cut by 6 bases and J by 0 bases, with 12 bases left in between. CDR3 size: 14 residues. CDR1 is LNHDA and CDR2 is SQIVND in the germline V gene (reference sequence). The CDR3 reads CASSPGTVSYEQYF. In DNA form, the CDR3 reads TGTGCCAGTAGCCCAGGGACTGTCTCCTACGAGCAGTACTTC.

The V and J genes are TRBV30 and TRBJ1-4; a possible D gene is TRBD1 (5 bases). Germline values: CDR1 GTSNPN, CDR2 SVGIG (reference sequence). V was shortened by 2 bases and J by 8 bases, with 12 bases between the two germline ends. The CDR3 sequence is 13 residues long. The CDR3 DNA follows: TGTGCCTGGAGTTTGGGGGAGTGGGAAAAACTGTTTTTT. Amino acids: CAWSLGEWEKLFF.

The chain is built from TRBV15 and TRBJ2-7, with no clear D. V was pared by 0 bases and J by 2 bases, with 5 bases between. The CDR3 runs to 13 residues. CDR1 and CDR2 from the germline V gene are LNHNV and YYDKDF (reference sequence). The CDR3 sequence: CATSREAPYEQYF. CDR3 nucleotides: TGTGCCACCAGCAGAGAGGCTCCCTACGAGCAGTACTTC.

This clone was picked up one time. This sequence joins TRBV7-2 and TRBJ2-1, with no clear D. V gave up 4 bases and J gave up 8 bases, with 9 bases separating them. This CDR3 spans 12 amino acids. Germline V CDR1 and CDR2: SGHTA, FQGNSA. The CDR3 here is CASSSTVDEQFF. DNA of the CDR3: TGTGCCAGCAGCTCCACGGTAGATGAGCAGTTCTTC.

The rearrangement uses TRBV6-5 and TRBJ2-6, with 7 bases aligning to TRBD2. Germline CDR1 reads MNHEY; CDR2 reads SVGAGI. The CDR3 loop spans 15 amino acids. V shed 2 bases, J shed 2 bases, and the junction held 0 bases outside the gene matches. DNA for the CDR3: TGTGCCAGCAGTTACGGGGGGGCTGGGGCCAACGTCCTGACTTTC. Translated, it gives CASSYGGAGANVLTF.

V and J are TRBV7-9 and TRBJ2-5; no clear D. Deletions cut 4 bases from V and 3 bases from J, with 18 bases between. Germline V gives CDR1 SEHNR, CDR2 FQNEAQ (reference sequence). The CDR3 loop spans 16 amino acids. The CDR3: CASSSSRRLTKETQYF. The CDR3 DNA is TGTGCCAGCAGCTCATCCCGTAGGCTCACTAAAGAGACCCAGTACTTC.

This clone was detected once. The chain has TRBV9 and TRBJ2-3; weak D call: TRBD1 (7 bases). V was clipped by 6 bases and J by 3 bases, with 17 bases between them. The CDR3 is made up of 15 amino acids. The V gene's germline CDR1 is SGDLS and CDR2 YYNGEE. CDR3 DNA: TGTGCCAGCACCCAGGGGGGTATTCATACAGATACGCAGTATTTT. It translates to CASTQGGIHTDTQYF.

The V call is TRBV27, the J call TRBJ1-1; D uncertain. V lost 2 bases and J lost 0, with 7 bases in between. Germline V gene lookup returns CDR1 MNHEY and CDR2 SMNVEV (reference sequence). This CDR3 region has 14 residues. CDR3 nucleotides: TGTGCCAGCAGTTTAGGACGGGTGAACACTGAAGCTTTCTTT. Amino acids: CASSLGRVNTEAFF.

J is TRBJ1-2 and V is TRBV6-6, with TRBD1 matching 8 bases. V shed 5 bases, J shed 3 bases, and the junction held 14 bases outside the gene matches. This CDR3 comprises 17 residues. The germline V gene has CDR1 MNHNY and CDR2 SVGAGI (reference sequence). This CDR3 is CASSRTTSGGSDYGYTF. For the CDR3, the DNA is TGTGCCAGCAGTCGAACCACCTCAGGGGGCAGTGACTATGGCTACACCTTC.

The genes are TRBV28 and TRBJ1-1; TRBD1 matches 7 bases. Germline trimming cut 3 bases from V and 0 bases from J; bases unmatched to any gene: 1. CDR1 is MDHEN and CDR2 is SYDVKM in the germline V gene. The CDR3 has 14 residues. The CDR3 loop reads CASSFDRVNTEAFF. The CDR3 region has the DNA TGTGCCAGCAGTTTCGACAGGGTGAACACTGAAGCTTTCTTT.

The V call is TRBV28, the J call TRBJ2-5; either TRBD1 or TRBD2 may fit D (5 bases each). There are 15 residues in the CDR3. The ends were cut back, 4 bases at V and 4 bases at J, with 16 bases in the middle. The germline CDR1 and CDR2 sequences are MDHEN and SYDVKM. In DNA form, the CDR3 reads TGTGCCAGCAGTTCCCCAGGGACCGGCGGAGAGACCCAGTACTTC. This sequence encodes CASSSPGTGGETQYF.

The rearrangement joins TRBV19 to TRBJ2-7, with D perhaps TRBD1 (6 bases). V was pared by 2 bases and J by 5 bases, with 16 bases between. Germline values: CDR1 LNHDA, CDR2 SQIVND (reference sequence). CDR3 length equals 15 residues. This CDR3 reads CASSIIPGQRDEQYF. The CDR3, as DNA: TGTGCCAGTAGTATAATTCCGGGACAACGCGACGAGCAGTACTTC.

This clone was seen just once. This rearrangement joins TRBV19 to TRBJ1-5, with TRBD1 matching 8 bases. Germline CDR1 reads LNHDA; CDR2 reads SQIVND (reference sequence). This CDR3 contains 16 residues. The V and J ends lost 6 bases and 4 bases, in that order; junction bases with no gene match: 11. CDR3 nucleotide sequence: TGTGCCAGTAGCCGGACAGGGCGGCTAGGTAATCAGCCCCAGCATTTT. Protein product: CASSRTGRLGNQPQHF. The variable domain in full, with the rest retrieved from reference TRBV19 and TRBJ1-5, is DGGITQSPKYLFRKEGQNVTLSCEQNLNHDAMYWYRQDPGQGLRLIYYSQIVNDFQKGDIAEGYSVSREKKESFPLTVTSAQKNPTAFYLCASSRTGRLGNQPQHFGDGTRLSIL.

The chain uses TRBV28 and TRBJ2-7; 7 bases agree with TRBD2. CDR1 and CDR2 (germline): MDHEN, SYDVKM. V lost 3 bases and J lost 3; bases outside the gene matches: 8. The CDR3 length is 15 residues. This CDR3 reads CASSLGGRADYEQYF. DNA for the CDR3: TGTGCCAGCAGTTTGGGTGGGAGGGCCGACTACGAGCAGTACTTC.

CDR3 nucleotide sequence: TGTGCCAGCAGCTTGTTCGGGGGGGTCGGACCAGATACGCAGTATTTT. Translated, it gives CASSLFGGVGPDTQYF. The chain recombines TRBV5-4 with TRBJ2-3, with 8 positions matching TRBD2. There are 16 residues in the CDR3. V shed 1 base, J shed 4 bases, and the junction held 8 bases outside the gene matches. Germline CDR1 is SGHNT and CDR2 is YYREEE (reference sequence).

In its sample, this clone was seen once. The chain carries TRBV2 and TRBJ1-6; D unresolved. V lost 2 bases, J lost 10 bases, and 9 bases lay in between. The CDR3 totals 13 residues. The V gene's germline CDR1 is SNHLY and CDR2 FYNNEI. CDR3 nucleotides: TGTGCCAGCAGTGAACGTGAGGTCTCACCCCTCCACTTT. Amino acid sequence: CASSEREVSPLHF.

This sequence joins TRBV5-1 and TRBJ2-5, with no clear D. V lost 1 base and J lost 1, with 20 bases in between. There are 18 residues in the CDR3. The germline V gene has CDR1 SGHRS and CDR2 YFSETQ. The CDR3 region has the DNA TGCGCCAGCAGCTTGTATTTCGTCCGGGCGGAGATCCAAGAGACCCAGTACTTC. The encoded protein is CASSLYFVRAEIQETQYF.